The 3 T cell receptor beta chains below were found in one sample sequenced in a study of blood T cell repertoires in COVID-19. Clones were read by immunoSEQ multiplex PCR, and TCRdb kept only the in-frame ones, dropping some. Here the sample spans fewer than 250,000 clones, under 90% being singletons. The source material was peripheral blood. The origin of the receptors is a man in his sixties who had recovered from COVID-19.

The chain combines TRBV7-2 with TRBJ2-3; 7 bases match TRBD2. With 3 bases clipped from V and 2 bases from J, the junction kept 17 bases outside the gene matches. The CDR3 has 19 amino acids. Germline CDR1 SGHTA, CDR2 FQGNSA. The CDR3 DNA reads as TGTGCCAGCAGCTTGAGGACTACGCGGGGGTCCCCTCTCACAGATACGCAGTATTTT. Its translation: CASSLRTTRGSPLTDTQYF.

V is TRBV19 and J is TRBJ2-3; a weak D match, TRBD2 (6 bases). CDR3 length equals 19 residues. Trimming cost V 5 bases and J 0 bases, with 24 bases left between them. Germline V gene data show CDR1 as LNHDA and CDR2 as SQIVND (reference sequence). CDR3 nucleotide sequence: TGTGCCAGTAGTCTCCTGAGAGGGACTGAGGTTACTAGCACAGATACGCAGTATTTT. Translated, it gives CASSLLRGTEVTSTDTQYF.

J is TRBJ1-3 and V is TRBV5-1; D is perhaps TRBD1 (5 bases). CDR1 and CDR2 (germline): SGHRS, YFSETQ. CDR3 length: 16 residues. Trimming stripped 0 bases from V and 0 bases from J, with 10 bases between. Written as DNA, the CDR3 is TGCGCCAGCAGCTTGGCGGCAGGGATCTCTGGAAACACCATATATTTT. This translates into CASSLAAGISGNTIYF.